Below, one T cell receptor (beta chain) is given with its context. The antigen remains unidentified. This sample is part of a study of somatic mutations in cytotoxic T cells in rheumatoid arthritis. Across the study: Among the T-cell populations stained with V beta antibodies, some were separated by flow sorting at nearly 100% purity, including V beta1+ cells whose TCRB was sequenced.

Study-wide results and limits: Some patients, 8 of 65, had a largest CD8+ clone that exceeded 20% of CD8+ cells. With age, CD8+ clonality increased in rheumatoid arthritis patients, whereas no such increase appeared in healthy controls.

The CDR3 loop spans 14 amino acids. The J segment lost 0 bases and the V segment lost 4 bases, leaving 3 bases of the junction unmatched. The germline CDR1 and CDR2 sequences are SQVTM and ANQGSEA. Assay used: immunoSEQ multiplex PCR; TCRdb lists only in-frame clones, some missing. The sample yields 13,000 to 15,000 clones, roughly 82% seen once. This receptor was obtained from an adult with rheumatoid arthritis. V and J are TRBV29-1 and TRBJ1-3, with TRBD1 identical over 7 bases. Sample: CD8+ T cells sorted from blood. CDR3 coding DNA: TGCAGCGTTGGAGGGACAGACTCTGGAAACACCATATATTTT. Encoded protein: CSVGGTDSGNTIYF.